This entry features one TCR beta chain sequence. The CDR3 has 15 amino acids. Losses at the gene ends were 9 bases for V and 2 bases for J; bases not matched to a gene: 10. The V gene's germline CDR1 is MNHEY and CDR2 SVGAGI. TCRdb re-analysed the 5' RACE reads in MiXCR, keeping a single row per CDR3 protein. The repertoire consists of some 37,000 distinct CDR3 sequences, with about 19% occurring once and the leading ten covering 2.5% to 3.5%. The origin of this receptor is a female donor with breast cancer. Sequenced sample: naive CD4+ T cells sorted from a lymph node. The sample's subset: naive CD4+ T cells, CD4+CD45RA+CD25-. The chain recombines TRBV6-5 with TRBJ2-3; 8 bases match TRBD2. CDR3 DNA sequence: TGTGCCAGTCGAAGAGCGGGGGCAACCACAGATACGCAGTATTTT. Amino acids: CASRRAGATTDTQYF.